This T cell receptor (beta chain) was profiled in a study of blood T cell repertoires in COVID-19. Study-wide context: PBMCs, B-cell-depleted T cells, or T cells were the source of the cDNA or gDNA that made up the material.

Per the original data handling: Amplification of reference gene primers was used by the study to estimate nucleated cell counts. Sequenced by immunoSEQ multiplex PCR; TCRdb stores in-frame clones only, minus some. The D gene and trimming were derived from the DNA, and the V and J assignments and clone size from that table. The sample has about 380,000 clones, more than 75% seen once. The CDR3 is made up of 12 amino acids. The V end was cut by 0 bases, the J end by 7 bases, with 5 bases between. Germline CDR1 reads LGHDT; CDR2 reads YNNKEL (reference sequence). Cohort 3 donors counted as recovered after two negative PCRs, clearance, or resolved symptoms.

The sequencing input was PBMCs or T cells enriched from blood (not recorded which). The chain couples TRBV3-1 (or the pseudogene TRBV3-2) to TRBJ2-3, with unresolved D. This sequence originates from a woman under 30 who had recovered from COVID-19. In nucleotides, the CDR3 is TGTGCCAGCAGCCAAGATTTAAATACGCAGTATTTT. Amino acids: CASSQDLNTQYF.